This T cell receptor (beta chain) is drawn from a study of cytotoxic CD8 clonotypes in ibrutinib-treated CLL (dated by TCRdb to the early 2020s). Regarding the study in general: In this cohort, approximately 15 patients were treatment-naive and about ten were relapsed/refractory, while about 17 had unmutated IGHV. Responses were partial in some 24 patients and complete in 2; after median approximately 69 months follow-up, about 15 stayed in remission and some twelve progressed. Response samples were taken after a median of 12 months on treatment, ranging from about 6 to 36 months. Samples averaged approximately 260,000 productive templates and 94,082 productive rearrangements. Longitudinal samples were available for 26 of the 86 trial participants. Cryopreserved peripheral blood mononuclear cells were obtained prior to treatment, at the time of response, and at either disease progression or sustained remission. Every remission and progressive disease sample was obtained while ibrutinib was still being received by the patients.

The time point label here, explained by the study, means: about a year on ibrutinib. For TCR beta library preparation, roughly 2 micrograms of genomic DNA was extracted from cryopreserved PBMCs. Longitudinal blood samples from CLL patients receiving ibrutinib monotherapy were subjected to high-throughput TCR beta sequencing. Patients were enrolled in a phase 2 open-label single-center ibrutinib monotherapy trial. On this clone: Its antigen remains undetermined. There are no base qualities to consult, and no much larger clone falls within one base.

On a MiSeq, deep resolution sequencing aimed for a depth between 1 in 1 million and 1 in 200,000 T cells, with each clonotype covered approximately 10x on average. TCR beta libraries were generated with the immunoSEQ hsTCRB Kit. The authors' analysis ran thus. Data were analyzed with ImmunoSEQ Data Assistant and ImmunoSEQ Analyzer, with V, D and J genes assigned per IMGT definitions. Clonality was computed as one minus normalized Shannon entropy of productive rearrangement frequencies, ranging from 0 to 1. Public clonotype analysis was restricted to overrepresented clonotypes comprising at least 0.05% of each patient's repertoire. Repertoires from 10 to 15 age-matched healthy donors in immuneACCESS were used as clonality controls. Entries here come from immuneACCESS through TCRdb and include only in-frame sequences with V and J called. Some clones fail to appear in such tables; in the studies checked, an unresolved V gene covers under half of the shortfall, and the cause of the remainder is unknown. V and J calls and clone size are given by that table; D and trimming were obtained from the DNA. The sample table contains 200,000 to 250,000 clones; only one count was recorded for 70% to 75% of them. Of the sample, more than 4.5% is held by the ten largest clones.

Overall results and qualifications from the work: Sampling times were not matched between patients in sustained remission and patients whose disease was progressing, and lymph node repertoires were not examined. Clonality rose at ibrutinib response, remained stable during sustained remission, and dropped back toward baseline at progression. At baseline, clonality was higher than in age-matched healthy donors and showed a strong correlation with circulating CD8+ T-cell counts. Public clonotypes were rare and either shrank or stayed stable during treatment, and the rise in clonality at ibrutinib response reflected expansion of private clonotypes.

Taken from the germline V gene, the CDR1 and CDR2 loops are LGHNA and YSLEER. Trimming accounts for 3 bases at V and 4 bases at J, while the number of junction bases matched to no gene is 5. The CDR3 goes from the cysteine to the phenylalanine over 15 residues. The DNA shown is the 45-base CDR3, in frame from base 1. Here the sequenced sample was PBMCs, taken after 12 months of ibrutinib treatment. Recombination connected TRBV4-3 to TRBJ1-2; 10 of the junction bases match TRBD1. The clonotype was recovered from a human donor with chronic lymphocytic leukemia. The CDR3 reads as follows: CASSQGQGSAYGYTF. The DNA sequence is TGCGCCAGCAGCCAGGGACAGGGGAGTGCCTATGGCTACACCTTC.